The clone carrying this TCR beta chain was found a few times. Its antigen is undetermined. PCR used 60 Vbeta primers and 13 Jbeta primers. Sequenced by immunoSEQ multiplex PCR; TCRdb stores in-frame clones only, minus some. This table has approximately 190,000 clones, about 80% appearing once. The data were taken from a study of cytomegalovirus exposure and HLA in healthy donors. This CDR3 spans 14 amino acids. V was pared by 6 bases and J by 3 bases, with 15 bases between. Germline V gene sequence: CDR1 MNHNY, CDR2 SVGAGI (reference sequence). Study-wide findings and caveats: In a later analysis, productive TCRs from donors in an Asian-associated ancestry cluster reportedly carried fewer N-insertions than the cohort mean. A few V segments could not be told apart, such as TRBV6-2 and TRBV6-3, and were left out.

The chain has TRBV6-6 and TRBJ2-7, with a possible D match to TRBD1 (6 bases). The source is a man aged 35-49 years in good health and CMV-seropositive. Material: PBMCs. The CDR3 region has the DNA TGTGCCAGCAGAACAGGGTTGGCTAGCTACGAGCAGTACTTC. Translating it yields CASRTGLASYEQYF.